This T cell receptor beta chain was identified in a study of cytomegalovirus exposure and HLA in healthy donors. Findings and caveats of the study: Association of 16,951 TCR beta sequences with HLA alleles was found at 0.05 false discovery rate in a later analysis. 87-base-pair reads could not separate some V segments, including TRBV6-2 and TRBV6-3.

Trimming cost V 5 bases and J 2 bases; bases outside gene matches: 8. The CDR3 extends over 16 amino acids. Germline V gives CDR1 SGHVS, CDR2 FQNEAQ. Note on this clone: What it binds is unknown.

PCR used 60 Vbeta primers and 13 Jbeta primers. This table comes from immunoSEQ multiplex PCR, and its TCRdb copy is limited to in-frame clones, with some not included. The sample includes tens of thousands of clones, over 70% of them seen just once. Specimen: PBMCs. The chain uses TRBV7-8 and TRBJ2-7; 11 bases align to TRBD2. The receptor was derived from a girl aged 2 to 9 in good health and CMV-seropositive. The CDR3 nucleotides are TGTGCCAGCAGCCCTGGGACTAGCGGATTCGCCTACGAGCAGTACTTC. Its translation is CASSPGTSGFAYEQYF.